This T cell receptor beta chain was identified during a study of blood T cell repertoires in COVID-19. Study-level background: Samples representing acute and convalescent COVID-19 were sourced from the United States, Italy and Spain. T cells, B-cell-depleted T cells, or PBMCs provided the cDNA or gDNA that served as material.

The germline V and J ends were trimmed by 4 bases and 4 bases, with 10 bases remaining between them. CDR1 LGHDT and CDR2 YNNKEL come from the germline V gene (reference sequence). The CDR3 has 13 amino acids. Per the original data handling: Amplification of reference gene primers provided the estimated nucleated cell counts. Clones were sequenced by immunoSEQ multiplex PCR, and TCRdb holds only the in-frame ones, with some missing. V and J calls and clone size are copied from that table; D and trimming were computed from the DNA. This sample yields 95,000 to 150,000 clones, of which 85% to 90% are seen a single time; approximately 10% belongs to the top ten.

Sequenced: peripheral blood. The TCR sequence derives from a man at least 80 years old with acute or convalescent COVID-19. The chain employs TRBV3-1 (or the pseudogene TRBV3-2) and TRBJ1-2; TRBD1 might be the D (6 bases). This CDR3 reads CASSRDTIYGYTF. CDR3 coding DNA: TGTGCCAGCAGCCGGGACACTATCTATGGCTACACCTTC.